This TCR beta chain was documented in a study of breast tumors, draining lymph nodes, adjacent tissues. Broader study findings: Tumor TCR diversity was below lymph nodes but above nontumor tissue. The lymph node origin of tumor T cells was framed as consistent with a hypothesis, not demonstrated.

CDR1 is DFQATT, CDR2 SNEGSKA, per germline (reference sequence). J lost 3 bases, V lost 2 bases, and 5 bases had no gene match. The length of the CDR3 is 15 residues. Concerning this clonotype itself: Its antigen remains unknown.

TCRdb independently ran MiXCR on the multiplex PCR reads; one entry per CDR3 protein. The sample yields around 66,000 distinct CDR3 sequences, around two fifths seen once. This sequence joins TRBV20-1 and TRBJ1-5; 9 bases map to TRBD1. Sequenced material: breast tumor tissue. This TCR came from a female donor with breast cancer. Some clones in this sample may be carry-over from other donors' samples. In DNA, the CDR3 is TGCAGTGCTAGACCTACAGGGGGCGTCAATCAGCCCCAGCATTTT. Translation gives CSARPTGGVNQPQHF.